The rows below give T cell receptor beta chains drawn from one sample of a study of T cells expressing NK-cell markers. TCRdb re-called the 5' RACE reads and shows each CDR3 protein once, DNA omitted. The table lists about 120,000 distinct CDR3 sequences. Material: blood T cells: a sorted CD56 or NKG2C T cell subset, CD4+ or CD8+ T cells, or bulk PBMC T cells (not recorded which). The receptors here all came from a woman aged 18-69 years in good health. Each CDR3 is given with its conserved first and last residue. Each record gives: CDR3 length, V gene, J gene, CDR3 protein.

>11|TRBV19|TRBJ2-3
CASRWADTQYF
>12|TRBV20-1|TRBJ1-2
CSARRTGDGYTF
>13|TRBV21-1|TRBJ1-2
CASSKLAGRGYTF
>11|TRBV12-3/TRBV12-4|TRBJ2-1
CASTGVNEQFF
>15|TRBV5-6|TRBJ2-1
CASSLLAGLGDEQFF
>15|TRBV20-1|TRBJ2-3
CSAREEREMLDTQYF
>18|TRBV27|TRBJ2-3
CASSLFRGRAVLADTQYF
>13|TRBV3-1|TRBJ2-4
CASTPLGKNIQYF
>14|TRBV6-5|TRBJ1-5
CASRLQGHNQPQHF
>15|TRBV7-9|TRBJ2-7
CASSLVGGPTYEQYF
>15|TRBV5-6|TRBJ2-2
CASSLGQGYTGELFF
>15|TRBV5-1|TRBJ2-7
CASRLRDDSSYEQYF
>14|TRBV6-1|TRBJ2-1
CASRWGDGYNEQFF
>16|TRBV21-1|TRBJ2-5
CASSKVAQPLQETQYF
>16|TRBV5-4|TRBJ2-1
CASSPLLKGTGLRPFF
>13|TRBV29-1|TRBJ2-1
CSVERGRENEQFF
>11|TRBV24-1|TRBJ2-1
CAISRYNEQFF
>16|TRBV15|TRBJ2-2
CATSRVGWGYTGELFF
>12|TRBV20-1|TRBJ1-1
CSAKGRLTEAFF
>13|TRBV7-9|TRBJ1-2
CASSFGNGYGYTF
>16|TRBV9|TRBJ2-3
CASSVEGRWGTDTQYF
>15|TRBV7-9|TRBJ2-1
CASTTGTSNVNEQFF
>15|TRBV14|TRBJ1-2
CASSHRPGHLYGYTF
>14|TRBV5-6|TRBJ2-3
CASSPGTWTDTQYF
>15|TRBV7-3|TRBJ2-1
CASSFGSSSYNEQFF
>12|TRBV5-6|TRBJ2-3
CASSRDTDTQYF
>13|TRBV12-3/TRBV12-4|TRBJ1-2
CASNGQGGYGYTF
>18|TRBV29-1|TRBJ2-5
CSVAGGLAARWGEETQYF
>15|TRBV5-6|TRBJ1-6
CASSLLSDLHSPLHF
>12|TRBV5-1|TRBJ2-1
CASSLERVEQFF
>14|TRBV10-3|TRBJ2-1
CAITPAGGLNEQFF
>12|TRBV25-1|TRBJ2-1
CASGQGSNEQFF
>15|TRBV7-6|TRBJ2-5
CASSPEGGDQETQYF
>13|TRBV12-3/TRBV12-4|TRBJ1-1
CASSLAGPLGAFF
>14|TRBV12-3/TRBV12-4|TRBJ2-5
CASSHTTSFETQYF
>13|TRBV6-1|TRBJ2-7
CASSDLGNYEQYF
>13|TRBV29-1|TRBJ2-1
CSVSGGSYNEQFF
>15|TRBV5-1|TRBJ2-1
CASSLAQGVYNEQFF
>13|TRBV6-1|TRBJ2-3
CASRGTSRDTQYF
>16|TRBV6-2/TRBV6-3|TRBJ2-1
CASSYSTLAGYNEQFF
>14|TRBV12-3/TRBV12-4|TRBJ1-5
CASRPTGGNQPQHF
>15|TRBV10-1|TRBJ1-1
CASSGGAVTNTEAFF
>20|TRBV29-1|TRBJ2-3
CSVEDSGLAGGRAATDTQYF
>16|TRBV14|TRBJ2-7
CASSPGGLAGPKEQYF
>15|TRBV9|TRBJ2-3
CASSVGGHGTDTQYF
>17|TRBV29-1|TRBJ2-2
CSVEDSRGGRAAGELFF
>13|TRBV9|TRBJ1-2
CASSAGQEGGYTF
>14|TRBV20-1|TRBJ1-6
CSASRELGISPLHF